In this sample, the clone carrying this T cell receptor beta chain turned up many times. The antigen remains unidentified. Per the germline V gene, CDR1 is SEHNR and CDR2 is FQNEAQ (reference sequence). Trimming took off 3 bases at V and 4 bases at J, with 9 bases between the two ends. CDR3 length: 14 amino acids. Unique molecular identifiers were incorporated when the TCRbeta library was constructed. One entry per CDR3 protein results from TCRdb running MiXCR on the PCR reads. The repertoire holds fewer than 550,000 distinct CDR3 sequences, with about 10% as singletons. This record belongs to a study of T-cell reconstitution after alpha-beta-depleted transplantation in children. Study-level findings and limits: As was reported, about two months after transplant, alpha-beta T cells came from several hundred expanded graft clones. Surviving recipient T cells and thymic progenitors underlay high day-60 TCRbeta diversity in some patients. Once a year had passed after transplant, T-cell counts and diversity came mostly from newly produced T cells.

The chain joins TRBV7-9 to TRBJ2-2; D not resolved. The receptor was isolated from a child aged 2-15 years with inherited bone marrow failure, due to receive a stem cell transplant. Sequences were derived from PBMCs, sampled before TCRalphabeta/CD19-depleted stem cell transplant. The CDR3 loop reads CASSFGAGTGELFF. Written as DNA, the CDR3 is TGTGCCAGCAGCTTCGGTGCCGGCACCGGGGAGCTGTTTTTT.